This TCR beta chain was observed in a study of blood T cell repertoires in COVID-19. For the study at large: The origin of the acute and convalescent COVID-19 samples was the United States, Italy and Spain.

Sequenced by immunoSEQ multiplex PCR; TCRdb stores in-frame clones only, minus some. Here the sample spans 250,000 to 350,000 clones, around 91% being singletons. The CDR3 consists of 13 residues. CDR1 is KGHDR and CDR2 is SFDVKD in the germline V gene. The V and J ends lost 10 bases and 6 bases, in that order; junction bases with no gene match: 8. Sequences were obtained from peripheral blood. The receptor was isolated from a woman aged 55-75 years with acute or convalescent COVID-19. J is TRBJ2-1 and V is TRBV24-1; TRBD1 matches 7 bases. CDR3 protein: CATRRGQFNEQFF. In DNA, the CDR3 is TGTGCCACAAGACGGGGACAGTTCAATGAGCAGTTCTTC.